This TCR beta chain was sequenced in a study of OX40 agonist ivuxolimab in advanced cancers. Libraries were prepared by immunoSEQ multiplex PCR; TCRdb keeps only in-frame clonotypes and omits some of them. The sample has 15,000 to 20,000 clones, more than 75% seen once; the top ten hold approximately 15%. The CDR3 has 14 residues. V shed 2 bases and J shed 7 bases, with 15 bases lying between them. The germline V gene encodes CDR1 SGHVS and CDR2 FNYEAQ. The chain has TRBV7-6 and TRBJ2-7; tentative D call: TRBD1 (6 bases). The input for sequencing was CD4+ or CD8+ T cells sorted from blood, taken in a trial of the OX40 agonist ivuxolimab. The clonotype comes from an adult with an advanced solid tumor such as melanoma, head and neck, liver or kidney cancer. CDR3 region: CASSLSQGNGEQYF. DNA for the CDR3: TGTGCCAGCAGCTTATCGCAGGGGAATGGGGAGCAGTACTTC.